Listed below are T cell receptor beta chains from one sample, sequenced in a study of OX40 agonist ivuxolimab in advanced cancers. Assay: immunoSEQ multiplex PCR; the TCRdb copy retains only in-frame clones and omits some. The table lists 55,000 to 90,000 clones, about 91% of them singletons. This material consisted of CD4+ or CD8+ T cells sorted from blood, taken in a trial of the OX40 agonist ivuxolimab. These receptor sequences come from an adult with an advanced solid tumor such as melanoma, head and neck, liver or kidney cancer. The CDR3 runs from the conserved cysteine through the conserved F or W. Fields, in order: clone size, D gene, V gene, J gene, CDR3 DNA, CDR3 protein. The D gene is left open where the match is weak. The size entry is marked missing in some rows and otherwise reads once, few, many or a size class.

abundance: -
d_gene: -
v_gene: TRBV5-5
j_gene: TRBJ1-4
CDR3nt: TGTGCCAGCAGCCCGGGGCTTAATGAAAAACTGTTTTTT
CDR3aa: CASSPGLNEKLFF

abundance: -
d_gene: TRBD2
v_gene: TRBV7-2
j_gene: TRBJ2-7
CDR3nt: TGTGCCAGCAGCAATGGATCCGGGAGGAAGGGCTACGAGCAGTACTTC
CDR3aa: CASSNGSGRKGYEQYF

abundance: -
d_gene: -
v_gene: TRBV2
j_gene: TRBJ1-4
CDR3nt: TGTGCCAGCAGAGGAGGGATAAATGAAAAACTGTTTTTT
CDR3aa: CASRGGINEKLFF

abundance: -
d_gene: -
v_gene: TRBV5-1
j_gene: TRBJ2-7
CDR3nt: TGCGCCAGCAGCTTGGTTCAGGGGGGTGACGAGCAGTACTTC
CDR3aa: CASSLVQGGDEQYF

abundance: -
d_gene: TRBD1
v_gene: TRBV7-9
j_gene: TRBJ1-5
CDR3nt: TGTGCCAGCAGCCGGGGGACAGGAATGGGTCAGCCCCAGCATTTT
CDR3aa: CASSRGTGMGQPQHF

abundance: -
d_gene: -
v_gene: TRBV7-3
j_gene: TRBJ2-6
CDR3nt: TGTGCCAGCAGCCCGCCTGGGGCCAACGTCCTGACTTTC
CDR3aa: CASSPPGANVLTF

abundance: -
d_gene: -
v_gene: TRBV4-2
j_gene: TRBJ1-4
CDR3nt: TGTGCCAGCAGCCAAGATGGAACAGCGAATGAAAAACTGTTTTTT
CDR3aa: CASSQDGTANEKLFF

abundance: -
d_gene: -
v_gene: TRBV11-3
j_gene: TRBJ1-1
CDR3nt: TGTGCCAGCAGCTTAGGAGGGGGACGCATGAACACTGAAGCTTTCTTT
CDR3aa: CASSLGGGRMNTEAFF

abundance: -
d_gene: TRBD1
v_gene: TRBV4-1
j_gene: TRBJ2-3
CDR3nt: TGCGCCAGCAGCCCAAGACAGGGGTTTGTAGCAGATACGCAGTATTTT
CDR3aa: CASSPRQGFVADTQYF

abundance: -
d_gene: -
v_gene: TRBV29-1
j_gene: TRBJ1-3
CDR3nt: TGCAGCGTTGGGATGGACGGATTCTCTGGAAACACCATATATTTT
CDR3aa: CSVGMDGFSGNTIYF

abundance: -
d_gene: TRBD1
v_gene: TRBV5-4
j_gene: TRBJ2-3
CDR3nt: TGTGCCAGCAGCTTGTACACAGGGGGTGAAGGAGATACGCAGTATTTT
CDR3aa: CASSLYTGGEGDTQYF

abundance: -
d_gene: -
v_gene: TRBV30
j_gene: TRBJ1-4
CDR3nt: TGTGCCTGGAGTGTAAACAGGGTTGAAAAACTGTTTTTT
CDR3aa: CAWSVNRVEKLFF

abundance: -
d_gene: TRBD2
v_gene: TRBV6-5
j_gene: TRBJ2-2
CDR3nt: TGTGCACATAGCGGGGGGGCTGGCGGGGAGCTGTTTTTT
CDR3aa: CAHSGGAGGELFF

abundance: once
d_gene: TRBD1
v_gene: TRBV23-1
j_gene: TRBJ1-2
CDR3nt: TGCGCCAGCAGCCCGTGCCCCGGGACAGGGGTTTTGTGCTATGGCTACACCTTC
CDR3aa: CASSPCPGTGVLCYGYTF

abundance: -
d_gene: -
v_gene: TRBV6-1
j_gene: TRBJ1-1
CDR3nt: TGTGCCAGCAGTGTACTAAGAGGGCAGGGGATCACTGAAGCTTTCTTT
CDR3aa: CASSVLRGQGITEAFF

abundance: -
d_gene: -
v_gene: TRBV27
j_gene: TRBJ2-7
CDR3nt: TGTGCCAGCAGTCCAAGACTACCCGACCCCTACGAGCAGTACTTC
CDR3aa: CASSPRLPDPYEQYF